These 18 T cell receptor beta chains share one sample of origin, sequenced in a study of blood T cell repertoires in COVID-19. Sequencing used immunoSEQ multiplex PCR; TCRdb keeps in-frame clones, though not all of them. There are 150,000 or so clones in the sample; roughly 84% occur only once, and roughly 5% lies in the top ten. Sequencing was performed on PBMCs or T cells enriched from blood (not recorded which). Source of these receptors: a man in his 70s who had been exposed to COVID-19.

This sequence joins TRBV30 and TRBJ2-1, with a weak D call TRBD1 (6 bases). The CDR3 is made up of 13 amino acids. With 0 bases removed from V and 6 bases from J, the gap between germline ends came to 9 bases. The germline CDR1 and CDR2 sequences are GTSNPN and SVGIG (reference sequence). CDR3 bases: TGTGCCTGGAGTGTGGGGGCAGGCAATGAGCAGTTCTTC. The encoded protein is CAWSVGAGNEQFF.

This chain links TRBV28 with TRBJ1-5, with D hard to call. This CDR3 has 11 residues. The germline V gene has CDR1 MDHEN and CDR2 SYDVKM. Trimming took off 4 bases at V and 8 bases at J, with 6 bases between the two ends. The CDR3 is CASSSVEPQHF. CDR3 in DNA: TGTGCCAGCAGTTCGGTGGAGCCCCAGCATTTT.

This rearrangement joins TRBV6-6 to TRBJ1-6; no firm D call. The CDR3 has 15 residues. Germline V gene sequence: CDR1 MNHNY, CDR2 SVGAGI (reference sequence). V was pared by 10 bases and J by 0 bases, with 13 bases between. The CDR3 spells CAIRDTSSYNSPLHF. For the CDR3, the DNA is TGTGCCATCCGCGACACGAGCTCCTATAATTCACCCCTCCACTTT.

V usage is TRBV2 and J usage is TRBJ1-2; a weak D match, TRBD1 (6 bases). CDR3 size: 14 residues. CDR1 and CDR2 from the germline V gene are SNHLY and FYNNEI. V was cut by 3 bases and J by 7 bases, with 15 bases left in between. The CDR3 DNA reads TGTGCCAGCAGTGAGAACAGGGACGAATCTGGCTACACCTTC. Translated: CASSENRDESGYTF.

This clone was recorded only once. The V call is TRBV5-1, the J call TRBJ2-2; 7 nucleotides agree with TRBD2. Germline-derived CDR1 and CDR2 are SGHRS and YFSETQ. The length of the CDR3 is 13 residues. Trimming at V came to 4 bases and at J to 9 bases, leaving 6 bases not matched to a gene. For the CDR3, the DNA is TGCGCCAGCAGCGGGGGGGACTACCGGGAGCTGTTTTTT. Its translation is CASSGGDYRELFF.

This clone was observed at least ten times. The CDR3 reads CASSQEDRGLYEQYF. The CDR3 coding sequence is TGTGCCAGCAGCCAAGAGGACAGGGGACTCTACGAGCAGTACTTC. The V call is TRBV3-1 (or the pseudogene TRBV3-2), the J call TRBJ2-7; TRBD1 matches 9 bases. The germline V gene encodes CDR1 LGHDT and CDR2 YNNKEL (reference sequence). CDR3 length equals 15 residues. With V trimmed by 0 bases and J by 3 bases, 3 bases remained unmatched.

The chain employs TRBV6-5 and TRBJ1-6; 7 bases are a match to TRBD1. Germline-derived CDR1 and CDR2 are MNHEY and SVGAGI. The J segment lost 5 bases and the V segment lost 6 bases, leaving 7 bases of the junction unmatched. This CDR3 has 15 residues. The CDR3 here is CASSMGQSHNSPLHF. The CDR3 DNA sequence: TGTGCCAGCAGCATGGGACAGTCCCATAATTCACCCCTCCACTTT.

The chain uses TRBV6-5 and TRBJ2-7, with D possibly being TRBD2 (6 bases). Germline V CDR1 and CDR2: MNHEY, SVGAGI. CDR3 length: 14 residues. Trimming took 3 bases from V and 2 from J, leaving 11 bases between them. The CDR3 loop reads CASSYTGGPYEQYF. In DNA form, the CDR3 reads TGTGCCAGCAGTTATACCGGGGGACCCTACGAGCAGTACTTC.

The chain couples TRBV2 to TRBJ2-7; the D gene is possibly TRBD1 (6 bases). Trimming pared 7 bases from V and 1 base from J, leaving 11 bases between. The CDR3 is 13 residues long. Germline V lookup: CDR1 SNHLY, CDR2 FYNNEI. CDR3 amino acids: CASTQDSSYEQYF. In nucleotides, the CDR3 is TGTGCCAGCACCCAGGACAGTTCCTACGAGCAGTACTTC. The full variable domain, its missing parts supplied by reference TRBV2 and TRBJ2-7, is EPEVTQTPSHQVTQMGQEVILRCVPISNHLYFYWYRQILGQKVEFLVSFYNNEISEKSEIFDDQFSVERPDGSNFTLKIRSTKLEDSAMYFCASTQDSSYEQYFGPGTRLTVT.

This clone was seen a single time. The chain carries TRBV24-1 and TRBJ1-2; the D gene is possibly TRBD1 (5 bases). The germline V gene has CDR1 KGHDR and CDR2 SFDVKD. The CDR3 loop spans 14 amino acids. V lost 3 bases, J lost 6 bases, and 13 bases lay in between. DNA of the CDR3: TGTGCCACCAGTGATCGACAGCTCTTGGATGGCTACACCTTC. Amino acid sequence: CATSDRQLLDGYTF.

The chain joins TRBV5-1 to TRBJ2-1; 11 bases agree with TRBD2. This CDR3 spans 15 amino acids. J lost 6 bases, V lost 5 bases, and 7 bases had no gene match. Germline loops: CDR1 SGHRS, CDR2 YFSETQ. CDR3 coding DNA: TGCGCCAGCAGGCATGGGACTAGCGGCACCAATGAGCAGTTCTTC. Translated: CASRHGTSGTNEQFF.

The V gene is TRBV5-1, the J gene TRBJ2-1; tentative D call: TRBD1 (5 bases). CDR1 and CDR2 from the germline V gene are SGHRS and YFSETQ. The V and J ends lost 2 bases and 8 bases respectively, with 14 bases between them. This CDR3 region has 14 residues. The CDR3 coding sequence is TGCGCCAGCAGCTTAGGGTGGACAAGCGATGAGCAGTTCTTC. Protein product: CASSLGWTSDEQFF.

J is TRBJ1-2 and V is TRBV4-3, with D perhaps matching TRBD1 (5 bases). The germline gives CDR1 LGHNA, CDR2 YSLEER. With 4 bases removed from V and 4 bases from J, the gap between germline ends came to 13 bases. This CDR3 region has 14 residues. This CDR3 is CASSPQVASYGYTF. DNA of the CDR3: TGCGCCAGCAGCCCACAGGTGGCTAGCTATGGCTACACCTTC.

This sequence joins TRBV28 and TRBJ1-6, with TRBD1 identical over 10 bases. The CDR3 runs to 18 residues. CDR1 is MDHEN, CDR2 SYDVKM, per germline. Trimming at V came to 5 bases and at J to 1 base, leaving 8 bases not matched to a gene. CDR3 residues: CASSAKDRGGSYNSPLHF. CDR3 in DNA: TGTGCCAGCAGTGCCAAGGACAGGGGGGGGTCCTATAATTCACCCCTCCACTTT.

The V and J genes are TRBV6-5 and TRBJ1-5; D is ambiguous. Looked up from germline, CDR1 is MNHEY and CDR2 is SVGAGI. This CDR3 region has 15 residues. Trimming stripped 2 bases from V and 5 bases from J, with 13 bases between. In DNA form, the CDR3 reads TGTGCCAGCAGTTACGGTCGGGGTTTTGATCAGCCCCAGCATTTT. Encoded protein: CASSYGRGFDQPQHF.

This clone has just a few counts. The same CDR3 can be traced to other DNA sequences in this sample. The chain has TRBV5-4 and TRBJ2-5, with D maybe TRBD1 (5 bases). Germline V gene lookup returns CDR1 SGHNT and CDR2 YYREEE (reference sequence). V was trimmed by 2 bases and J by 0 bases, leaving 8 bases between them. The CDR3 is 14 residues long. CDR3 in amino acids: CASSLAGNQETQYF. CDR3 nucleotide sequence: TGTGCCAGCAGCTTAGCAGGGAACCAAGAGACCCAGTACTTC.

The rearrangement joins TRBV28 to TRBJ2-5, with 14 bases identical to TRBD2. Germline loops: CDR1 MDHEN, CDR2 SYDVKM. V shed 6 bases and J 5 bases; nucleotides not matched to a gene: 5. The length of the CDR3 is 15 residues. In DNA form, the CDR3 reads TGTGCCAGCAGCCCGGGACTAGCGGGAGTTGAGACCCAGTACTTC. It yields the protein CASSPGLAGVETQYF.

The chain combines TRBV6-2 or TRBV6-3 with TRBJ2-7; 10 bases are a match to TRBD2. Germline loops: CDR1 MNHEY, CDR2 SVGEGT. There are 16 residues in the CDR3. Unmatched junction bases numbered 7, after V lost 2 bases and J lost 3 bases. The CDR3 is CASSYPPPSGSYEQYF. The CDR3 bases are TGTGCCAGCAGTTACCCCCCCCCTAGCGGGAGCTACGAGCAGTACTTC.